What follows are 10 T cell receptor beta chains derived from one specimen sequenced in a study of CD8 T cells in Susac syndrome. cDNA came from about 0.5 to 1 ug RNA primed by random hexamers. From the immunoSEQ multiplex PCR reads, TCRdb called clonotypes with MiXCR, one entry per CDR3 protein. Seen here are about 280,000 distinct CDR3 sequences, around 83% observed once, and the top ten hold 0.11%. The sequenced sample was CD8+ T cells from PBMCs. The source is a human donor with multiple sclerosis.

The sample holds a few counts of this clonotype. The chain links TRBV20-1 to TRBJ2-2; 8 positions agree with TRBD1. The J segment lost 4 bases and the V segment lost 0 bases, leaving 7 bases of the junction unmatched. Germline-derived CDR1 and CDR2 are DFQATT and SNEGSKA (reference sequence). The CDR3 consists of 16 residues. DNA of the CDR3: TGCAGTGCTAGAGATAGGGACAGGCCCCTCACCGGGGAGCTGTTTTTT. This sequence encodes CSARDRDRPLTGELFF.

The chain links TRBV7-9 to TRBJ2-1; possible D gene TRBD1, 6 bases. The germline gives CDR1 SEHNR, CDR2 FQNEAQ (reference sequence). This CDR3 region has 11 residues. V gave up 6 bases and J gave up 15 bases, with 15 bases separating them. The CDR3 DNA sequence: TGTGCCAGCAGTCGCCGACAGGTTACGTTCTTC. Its protein product is CASSRRQVTFF.

J is TRBJ2-3 and V is TRBV7-9; no firm D call. Trimming stripped 8 bases from V and 0 bases from J, with 6 bases between. CDR3 length: 12 amino acids. Germline V CDR1 and CDR2: SEHNR, FQNEAQ (reference sequence). CDR3 sequence reads: CASFRSTDTQYF. The CDR3 region has the DNA TGTGCCAGCTTTAGGAGCACAGATACGCAGTATTTT.

This chain joins TRBV7-3 and TRBJ2-1; D may match TRBD1 or TRBD2 (5 bases each). Trimming removed 2 bases from V and 10 bases from J, with 12 bases in between. Germline V lookup: CDR1 SGHTA, CDR2 FQGTGA. The CDR3 extends over 13 amino acids. CDR3 coding DNA: TGTGCCAGCAGCTTATCGGGGCGATCGGAGCAGTTCTTC. Translating gives CASSLSGRSEQFF.

The chain has TRBV25-1 and TRBJ1-1; D call uncertain. The V end lost 8 bases, the J end lost 1 base, and 8 bases lay between the germline ends. The CDR3 covers 12 residues. Germline V gives CDR1 MGHDK, CDR2 SYGVNS. As DNA, the CDR3 is TGTGCCAGCCAGGACGGGAACACTGAAGCTTTCTTT. Amino acids: CASQDGNTEAFF. The full variable domain, in which reference TRBV25-1 and TRBJ1-1 provide the parts outside the CDR3, is EADIYQTPRYLVIGTGKKITLECSQTMGHDKMYWYQQDPGMELHLIHYSYGVNSTEKGDLSSESTVSRIRTEHFPLTLESARPSHTSQYLCASQDGNTEAFFGQGTRLTVV.

The CDR3 loop is CASSEVGYNSPLHF. In DNA, the CDR3 is TGTGCCAGCAGTGAGGTCGGGTATAATTCACCCCTCCACTTT. The V and J genes are TRBV2 and TRBJ1-6; D gene unclear. Germline V lookup: CDR1 SNHLY, CDR2 FYNNEI. The V and J ends lost 3 bases and 4 bases respectively, with 7 bases between them. This CDR3 comprises 14 residues.

V usage is TRBV20-1 and J usage is TRBJ2-2; D is unclear. This CDR3 has 14 residues. Trimming left V 0 bases short and J 4 bases short, with 9 bases between. Germline CDR1 and CDR2: DFQATT and SNEGSKA (reference sequence). The CDR3 reads CSARDPLGTGELFF. The CDR3 bases are TGCAGTGCTAGAGACCCCCTGGGCACCGGGGAGCTGTTTTTT.

The chain uses TRBV13 and TRBJ2-2, with D perhaps TRBD1 (5 bases). Trimming cost V 0 bases and J 0 bases, with 11 bases left between them. Germline CDR1 PRHDT, CDR2 FYEKMQ (reference sequence). The CDR3 is 17 residues long. The CDR3: CASSLGSRTPNTGELFF. In DNA form, the CDR3 reads TGTGCCAGCAGCTTAGGCTCCAGGACACCGAACACCGGGGAGCTGTTTTTT.

V is TRBV27 and J is TRBJ1-1, with 7 bases aligning to TRBD1. The CDR3 loop spans 14 amino acids. Germline lookup yields CDR1 MNHEY and CDR2 SMNVEV (reference sequence). J was trimmed by 6 bases and V by 6 bases; bases with no gene match: 10. The CDR3 reads CASSWTGGRPEAFF. The CDR3 coding sequence is TGTGCCAGCAGCTGGACAGGTGGAAGGCCTGAAGCTTTCTTT.

The chain combines TRBV6-5 with TRBJ2-7; D is perhaps TRBD1 (7 bases). CDR1 is MNHEY, CDR2 SVGAGI, per germline. Between the trimmed V and J ends, which lost 2 bases and 4 bases, there was a span of 12 bases. The CDR3 totals 14 residues. The CDR3 sequence is CASSYGAGGYEQYF. CDR3 coding DNA: TGTGCCAGCAGTTACGGGGCAGGGGGGTACGAGCAGTACTTC.